These 29 T cell receptor beta chains came from one sample sequenced in a study of blood T cell repertoires in COVID-19. Profiling relied on immunoSEQ multiplex PCR, and the TCRdb table lists in-frame clones only, not all of them. The table records some 150,000 clones, 70% to 85% of them present only once. Material: peripheral blood. These receptors were taken from a human donor in a cohort sampled during active COVID-19.

The chain combines TRBV7-3 with TRBJ2-3, with TRBD2 matching 10 bases. V shed 4 bases, J shed 1 base, and the junction held 2 bases outside the gene matches. The CDR3 is made up of 15 amino acids. Germline values: CDR1 SGHTA, CDR2 FQGTGA. CDR3 bases: TGTGCCAGCAGCTACGGACTAGCGGGCACAGATACGCAGTATTTT. Protein sequence: CASSYGLAGTDTQYF.

This chain connects TRBV7-2 to TRBJ2-7, with D perhaps matching TRBD1 (5 bases). CDR1 is SGHTA and CDR2 is FQGNSA in the germline V gene. Trimming took 7 bases from V and 0 from J, leaving 16 bases between them. The length of the CDR3 is 15 residues. CDR3 sequence: CASKFDRANSYEQYF. The CDR3 nucleotides read TGTGCCAGCAAATTTGACAGAGCTAACTCCTACGAGCAGTACTTC.

The chain couples TRBV21-1 to TRBJ2-3; the table assigns TRBD2, which was not confirmed against the DNA. TRBV21-1 is listed as a pseudogene. CDR3 length: 18 residues. The CDR3 DNA sequence: TGTGCCAGCAGCAAAGTAGCGACTAGCGGGGGCAGCACAGATACGCAGTATTTT. Protein sequence: CASSKVATSGGSTDTQYF.

V usage is TRBV6-2 or TRBV6-3 and J usage is TRBJ2-7, with a tentative D call TRBD1 (5 bases). CDR3 length: 13 amino acids. Per germline, CDR1 MNHEY and CDR2 SVGEGT. V was pared by 4 bases and J by 1 base, with 8 bases between. CDR3 nucleotides: TGTGCCAGCAGTTTTACAGGATCCTACGAGCAGTACTTC. Translating it yields CASSFTGSYEQYF.

The rearrangement uses TRBV19 and TRBJ1-1, with 7 positions matching TRBD1. The V gene end was trimmed by 5 bases and the J gene end by 3 bases; junction bases not matched to a gene: 12. Germline-derived CDR1 and CDR2 are LNHDA and SQIVND (reference sequence). The CDR3 has 16 residues. The CDR3, as DNA: TGTGCCAGTAGTTCTGACAGGGTGGAGTATGACACTGAAGCTTTCTTT. The encoded protein is CASSSDRVEYDTEAFF.

CDR3 nucleotides: TGTGCCTTTAACAGGGCAACTAATGAAAAACTGTTTTTT. Protein product: CAFNRATNEKLFF. The chain is built from TRBV30 and TRBJ1-4; TRBD1 might be the D (6 bases). The CDR3 contains 13 residues. Deletions cut 7 bases from V and 0 bases from J, with 9 bases between. Germline CDR1 is GTSNPN and CDR2 is SVGIG (reference sequence).

The sample holds a few counts of this clone. The V gene is TRBV19, the J gene TRBJ1-1; D remains unclear. This CDR3 contains 13 residues. V was shortened by 5 bases and J by 1 base, with 8 bases between the two germline ends. Germline CDR1 reads LNHDA; CDR2 reads SQIVND (reference sequence). The CDR3 region has the DNA TGTGCCAGTAGTGTGAGTACGAACACTGAAGCTTTCTTT. Translation: CASSVSTNTEAFF.

This clone was counted between two and nine times. The rearrangement links TRBV10-3 to TRBJ2-3; D may be TRBD2 (5 bases). Germline values: CDR1 ENHRY, CDR2 SYGVKD. V lost 11 bases, J lost 11 bases, and 17 bases lay in between. The CDR3 extends over 11 amino acids. CDR3 bases: TGTGCCTCGTCCTCTAGTGGAGGGCAGTATTTT. Its protein product is CASSSSGGQYF.

This CDR3 reads CSASKSINQPQHF. DNA for the CDR3: TGCAGTGCTAGTAAATCAATTAATCAGCCCCAGCATTTT. The V and J genes are TRBV20-1 and TRBJ1-5, with D unresolved. This CDR3 is built from 13 residues. CDR1 and CDR2 from the germline V gene are DFQATT and SNEGSKA (reference sequence). The V end was cut by 3 bases, the J end by 4 bases, with 10 bases between.

This chain links TRBV28 with TRBJ2-7; D may be TRBD2 (6 bases). The CDR3 totals 16 residues. V lost 4 bases to trimming and J lost 2 bases, with 18 bases between them. Germline V lookup: CDR1 MDHEN, CDR2 SYDVKM. The CDR3 loop reads CASSSLNRGGPYEQYF. CDR3 DNA: TGTGCCAGCAGTTCTCTGAACCGGGGAGGCCCCTACGAGCAGTACTTC.

The chain has TRBV6-5 and TRBJ2-1; 9 bases map to TRBD1. V gave up 4 bases and J gave up 5 bases; unmatched junction bases: 9. This CDR3 is built from 16 residues. The germline gives CDR1 MNHEY, CDR2 SVGAGI. The CDR3 coding sequence is TGTGCCAGCAGTTTTTCGACCAACAGGGGGCACAATGAGCAGTTCTTC. It codes for CASSFSTNRGHNEQFF.

The gene calls are TRBV6-2 or TRBV6-3 and TRBJ1-1; a weak D match, TRBD1 (6 bases). The CDR3 loop spans 14 amino acids. V shed 6 bases and J shed 0 bases, with 11 bases lying between them. Germline CDR1 reads MNHEY; CDR2 reads SVGEGT. In DNA, the CDR3 is TGTGCCAGCAGCCCCACAGGGATGAACACTGAAGCTTTCTTT. The encoded protein is CASSPTGMNTEAFF.

The chain links TRBV19 to TRBJ1-3; D unresolved. The CDR3 consists of 14 residues. Between the trimmed V and J ends, which lost 4 bases and 4 bases, there was a span of 11 bases. Per the germline V gene, CDR1 is LNHDA and CDR2 is SQIVND (reference sequence). For the CDR3, the DNA is TGTGCCAGTAGTAGTTCCGCAGGAGGAAACACCATATATTTT. Protein product: CASSSSAGGNTIYF.

J is TRBJ1-1 and V is TRBV28; 7 nucleotides match TRBD1. Looked up from germline, CDR1 is MDHEN and CDR2 is SYDVKM. The V segment lost 6 bases and the J segment 5 bases; nucleotides outside the gene matches: 6. The CDR3 sequence is 13 residues long. CDR3 DNA: TGTGCCAGCAGCCCTACAGGGGTGACTGAAGCTTTCTTT. This sequence encodes CASSPTGVTEAFF.

The chain links TRBV28 to TRBJ2-3; TRBD2 is a possible D gene (6 bases). Trimming left V 5 bases short and J 2 bases short, with 17 bases between. Germline lookup yields CDR1 MDHEN and CDR2 SYDVKM. The length of the CDR3 is 16 residues. CDR3 sequence (DNA): TGTGCCAGCAGTCCGACCGGGACTCGTCTCACAGATACGCAGTATTTT. Residues: CASSPTGTRLTDTQYF.

The chain employs TRBV5-1 and TRBJ2-5; a possible D gene is TRBD2 (6 bases). Germline CDR1 SGHRS, CDR2 YFSETQ. This CDR3 spans 15 amino acids. V dropped 1 base and J dropped 2 bases, with 12 bases sitting between them. The CDR3: CASSLLGTVQETQYF. DNA of the CDR3: TGCGCCAGCAGCTTGCTCGGGACTGTACAAGAGACCCAGTACTTC.

The genes are TRBV19 and TRBJ2-5; 7 bases are shared with TRBD2. The CDR3 is made up of 12 amino acids. Losses at the gene ends were 5 bases for V and 4 bases for J; bases not matched to a gene: 1. Germline CDR1 reads LNHDA; CDR2 reads SQIVND (reference sequence). The chain's CDR3 is CASSPGGETQYF. The DNA of the CDR3 is TGTGCCAGTAGTCCGGGGGGAGAGACCCAGTACTTC.

The chain is built from TRBV2 and TRBJ2-7; 9 positions match TRBD1. The CDR3 contains 14 residues. Germline-derived CDR1 and CDR2 are SNHLY and FYNNEI. J was trimmed by 4 bases and V by 3 bases; bases with no gene match: 4. The CDR3 nucleotides are TGTGCCAGCAGTGACCGGGACAGGGAATACGAGCAGTACTTC. It specifies CASSDRDREYEQYF. The full variable domain, in which reference TRBV2 and TRBJ2-7 provide the parts outside the CDR3, is EPEVTQTPSHQVTQMGQEVILRCVPISNHLYFYWYRQILGQKVEFLVSFYNNEISEKSEIFDDQFSVERPDGSNFTLKIRSTKLEDSAMYFCASSDRDREYEQYFGPGTRLTVT.

A word on this clone: At the DNA level, this CDR3 is encoded by other sequences in the same sample as well. The V gene is TRBV7-2, the J gene TRBJ1-1; maybe TRBD1 (6 bases). The CDR3 is 15 amino acids. CDR1 and CDR2 from the germline V gene are SGHTA and FQGNSA. With 5 bases removed from V and 1 base from J, the gap between germline ends came to 14 bases. DNA for the CDR3: TGTGCCAGCAGCCTAGGGGGGACACCGAACACTGAAGCTTTCTTT. Its protein product is CASSLGGTPNTEAFF.

The chain is built from TRBV6-1 and TRBJ2-7, with D possibly TRBD1 on 6 matching bases. Germline lookup yields CDR1 MNHNS and CDR2 SASEGT. V was shortened by 2 bases and J by 6 bases, with 17 bases between the two germline ends. The length of the CDR3 is 15 residues. The DNA of the CDR3 is TGTGCCAGCAGTGAATTGGGTGGGGCAGGGGCCGAGCAGTACTTC. Protein product: CASSELGGAGAEQYF.

This clone was seen more than once but under ten times. The chain employs TRBV19 and TRBJ1-5; D gene unclear. The V and J ends lost 6 bases and 2 bases respectively, with 8 bases between them. The germline gives CDR1 LNHDA, CDR2 SQIVND (reference sequence). The CDR3 is 13 residues long. The CDR3 loop reads CASSASGNQPQHF. DNA for the CDR3: TGTGCCAGTAGCGCCAGTGGCAATCAGCCCCAGCATTTT.

In its sample, this clone was seen a few times. The J gene is TRBJ1-6, the V gene TRBV10-3; 10 nucleotides match TRBD1. Germline loops: CDR1 ENHRY, CDR2 SYGVKD. The length of the CDR3 is 17 residues. V gave up 2 bases and J gave up 2 bases; unmatched junction bases: 3. The CDR3 nucleotides are TGTGCCATCAGTGAGACCGGGACAGGGGCCTATAATTCACCCCTCCACTTT. Translated, it gives CAISETGTGAYNSPLHF.

The chain carries TRBV2 and TRBJ2-3, with 8 positions matching TRBD1. V lost 1 base and J lost 6; bases outside the gene matches: 6. The germline gives CDR1 SNHLY, CDR2 FYNNEI. The CDR3 has 15 residues. The CDR3 DNA reads as TGTGCCAGCAGTGAAGACAGGGGGTTCGCCGATACGCAGTATTTT. This gives the protein CASSEDRGFADTQYF.

This clone came up once. This sequence joins TRBV29-1 and TRBJ2-3, with D perhaps TRBD2 (7 bases). Germline values: CDR1 SQVTM, CDR2 ANQGSEA. This CDR3 spans 17 amino acids. With 6 bases removed from V and 1 base from J, the gap between germline ends came to 23 bases. The CDR3 reads CSVRGGGRRGRTDTQYF. The CDR3 nucleotides are TGCAGCGTCCGAGGGGGGGGCCGACGTGGTCGCACAGATACGCAGTATTTT.

This sequence joins TRBV30 and TRBJ2-1; maybe TRBD2 (6 bases). V was cut by 3 bases and J by 3 bases, with 12 bases left in between. Per the germline V gene, CDR1 is GTSNPN and CDR2 is SVGIG (reference sequence). There are 14 residues in the CDR3. The CDR3 bases are TGTGCCTGGAGGGGGGGTTTTGGCTACAATGAGCAGTTCTTC. It encodes CAWRGGFGYNEQFF.

The V gene is TRBV27, the J gene TRBJ1-1, with TRBD1 matching 7 bases. CDR1 and CDR2 from the germline V gene are MNHEY and SMNVEV (reference sequence). The V segment lost 6 bases and the J segment 2 bases; nucleotides outside the gene matches: 9. This CDR3 has 15 amino acids. CDR3 sequence: CASSPETGPNTEAFF. In nucleotides, the CDR3 is TGTGCCAGCAGCCCTGAGACAGGGCCTAACACTGAAGCTTTCTTT.

V and J are TRBV7-9 and TRBJ2-3; TRBD2 matches 7 bases. Germline V gives CDR1 SEHNR, CDR2 FQNEAQ (reference sequence). Trimming at V came to 4 bases and at J to 0 bases, leaving 7 bases not matched to a gene. The CDR3 is made up of 16 amino acids. The CDR3 sequence is CASSSQAGSSTDTQYF. Here the CDR3 DNA reads TGTGCCAGCAGCTCACAAGCGGGGAGTAGCACAGATACGCAGTATTTT.

This chain joins TRBV19 and TRBJ1-2; TRBD1 matches at 8 bases. V shed 4 bases and J 5 bases; nucleotides not matched to a gene: 9. Germline V gene data show CDR1 as LNHDA and CDR2 as SQIVND (reference sequence). This CDR3 contains 15 residues. The CDR3, as DNA: TGTGCCAGTAGTACTCGCTCCGGACAGGGATATGGCTACACCTTC. Its translation: CASSTRSGQGYGYTF.

This rearrangement joins TRBV28 to TRBJ1-2, with D possibly matching TRBD1 (5 bases). This CDR3 is 14 amino acids long. CDR1 is MDHEN and CDR2 is SYDVKM in the germline V gene. V gave up 5 bases and J gave up 2 bases, with 12 bases separating them. As DNA, the CDR3 is TGTGCCAGCAGTCGCCGCGGGGCCAACTATGGCTACACCTTC. This gives the protein CASSRRGANYGYTF.